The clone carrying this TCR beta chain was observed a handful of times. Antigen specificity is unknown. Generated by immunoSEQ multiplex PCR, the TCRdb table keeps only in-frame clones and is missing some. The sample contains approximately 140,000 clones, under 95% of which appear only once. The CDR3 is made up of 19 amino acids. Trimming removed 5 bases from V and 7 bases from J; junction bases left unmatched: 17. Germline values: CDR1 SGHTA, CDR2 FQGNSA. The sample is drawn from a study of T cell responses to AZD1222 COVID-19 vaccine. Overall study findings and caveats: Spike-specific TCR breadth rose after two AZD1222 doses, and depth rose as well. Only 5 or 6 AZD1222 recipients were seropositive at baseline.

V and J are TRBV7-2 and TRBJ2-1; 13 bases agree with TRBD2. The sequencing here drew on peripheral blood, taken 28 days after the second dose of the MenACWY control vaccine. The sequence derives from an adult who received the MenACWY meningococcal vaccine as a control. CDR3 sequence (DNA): TGTGCCAGCAGCCAACCATACGGACTAGCGGGGGCGAATGCGAATGAGCAGTTCTTC. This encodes CASSQPYGLAGANANEQFF.